This T cell receptor beta chain was sequenced during a study of blood T cell repertoires in COVID-19 (dated by TCRdb to the early 2020s). About the full investigation: Samples covering the acute and convalescent phases of COVID-19 were provided by collaborators in the United States, Italy and Spain. Subjects who had been exposed to COVID-19, were actively infected with it, or had recovered from it provided the deeply sampled blood TCRbeta repertoires that made up the dataset. A de-identified subject ID, COVID-19 status, age in years and sex were almost always included in the sample metadata. A freely available public database, intended as a resource for researchers studying the immune response to SARS-CoV-2, is where the repertoires were released. The prospective study material was composed of cDNA or gDNA derived from T cells, B-cell-depleted T cells, or PBMCs. The samples were drawn from the first 160 participants of the ongoing ImmuneRACE study and from more than 1,000 subjects provided by 6 global collaborators. HLA class I and class II types, where available, came from metadata supplied by the sample provider rather than from assay-based typing.

General conclusions and limits of the study: The quantity of clinical and demographic metadata differed by source and by participant and was supplied without curation.

Each collaborating institution followed its own protocols to collect whole blood in K2EDTA tubes. For TCRbeta analysis, collaborators shipped samples in one of three forms: frozen whole blood, isolated PBMCs, or DNA extracted from either of those sample types. A word on this clone: Its antigen specificity is not known. It has no much larger one-base neighbor in the sample; base qualities were not kept.

V is shortened by 4 bases, J by 10 bases, and the region joining them spans 11 bases. Sequences SGHRS (CDR1) and YFSETQ (CDR2) are obtained from the germline V gene. From its cysteine to its phenylalanine, the CDR3 spans 11 amino acids. This entry keeps only the CDR3 DNA: 33 bases, framed from base 1. The immunoSEQ Assay, a bias-controlled multiplex PCR, was used to amplify TCRbeta CDR3 regions from genomic DNA. The authors processed their data as follows. Within the assay, amplification of reference gene primers was used to estimate how many nucleated cells each sample contained. To quantify the absolute abundance of each unique TCRbeta CDR3 rearrangement, sequence reads were collapsed and filtered. Productive Simpson clonality was computed per sample as the square root of Simpson's diversity index over productive rearrangements. The clones in this table, taken by TCRdb from immuneACCESS, are in-frame only. Not every clone is retained; where verified, under half of the shortfall comes from an unresolved V gene, and the cause of the rest is unknown. That table is the source of V, J and clone size, and D and trimming were worked out from the DNA. This sample is represented by about 130,000 clones; around 90% of them were singletons. The ten largest clones capture about 4% of the sample.

Sequences were obtained from peripheral blood. The chain employs TRBV5-1 and TRBJ2-5, with TRBD1 perhaps the D gene, on 5 matching bases. The clonotype comes from a man aged 45-65 years with active COVID-19. The DNA sequence is TGCGCCAGCAGCGGTACCAGGGACCAGTACTTC. This is translated as CASSGTRDQYF.